Listed below are T cell receptor beta chains from one sample, sequenced in a study of cytotoxic CD8 clonotypes in ibrutinib-treated CLL. Only in-frame clones appear in the TCRdb table, and some are missing; sequencing was by immunoSEQ multiplex PCR. This table has roughly 180,000 clones, roughly 80% appearing once. The specimen comprised PBMCs, sampled after 24 months of ibrutinib treatment. The receptors shown here come from a human donor with chronic lymphocytic leukemia. Each CDR3 is given with its conserved first and last residue. The order of the fields is V gene, clone size, J gene, D gene, CDR3 DNA, CDR3 protein. A D gene is named only where the DNA matches it firmly. Expanded clones get a size class; other rows say once, few or many, or leave the size out.

v_call: TRBV19
clone_size: -
j_call: TRBJ1-5
d_call: -
cdr3_nt: TGTGCCAGTAGTACCCATGGCGGGGGTCAGCCCCAGCATTTT
cdr3_aa: CASSTHGGGQPQHF

v_call: TRBV18
clone_size: -
j_call: TRBJ1-1
d_call: TRBD1
cdr3_nt: TGTGCCAGCTCACCCAAAGGACAGGTGAACACTGAAGCTTTCTTT
cdr3_aa: CASSPKGQVNTEAFF

v_call: TRBV5-6
clone_size: -
j_call: TRBJ2-7
d_call: -
cdr3_nt: TGTGCCAGCAGTTTCCTCAGGGGAAACGAGCAGTACTTC
cdr3_aa: CASSFLRGNEQYF

v_call: TRBV28
clone_size: -
j_call: TRBJ2-7
d_call: -
cdr3_nt: TGTGCCAGCAGTTTATCCCCTAAGGTTGGCTACGAGCAGTACTTC
cdr3_aa: CASSLSPKVGYEQYF

v_call: TRBV30
clone_size: -
j_call: TRBJ1-3
d_call: -
cdr3_nt: TGTGCCTGGAGTGTAGAGGGGATGGGCCGCACCATATATTTT
cdr3_aa: CAWSVEGMGRTIYF

v_call: TRBV9
clone_size: -
j_call: TRBJ2-2
d_call: -
cdr3_nt: TGTGCCAGCAGCGCCCTTGGGGGATCGAACACCGGGGAGCTGTTTTTT
cdr3_aa: CASSALGGSNTGELFF

v_call: TRBV9
clone_size: -
j_call: TRBJ2-7
d_call: -
cdr3_nt: TGTGCCAGCAGCGGGGAGACAGAGACCTACGAGCAGTACTTC
cdr3_aa: CASSGETETYEQYF

v_call: TRBV9
clone_size: few
j_call: TRBJ2-2
d_call: -
cdr3_nt: TGTGCCAGCAGCCCCTGGGACGGAAGCAACACCGGGGAGCTGTTTTTT
cdr3_aa: CASSPWDGSNTGELFF

v_call: TRBV28
clone_size: once
j_call: TRBJ1-1
d_call: -
cdr3_nt: TGTGCCAGCAGTTTAACGGGAGGTCACACTGAAGCTTTCTTT
cdr3_aa: CASSLTGGHTEAFF

v_call: TRBV5-1
clone_size: -
j_call: TRBJ2-7
d_call: -
cdr3_nt: TGCGCCAGCAGCTTTGGACAGACTAGCTCCTACGAGCAGTACTTC
cdr3_aa: CASSFGQTSSYEQYF

v_call: TRBV7-2
clone_size: -
j_call: TRBJ2-1
d_call: -
cdr3_nt: TGTGCCAGCAGCTCTACAATGGGGGGGGCCGCCATCAATGAGCAGTTCTTC
cdr3_aa: CASSSTMGGAAINEQFF

v_call: TRBV7-8
clone_size: -
j_call: TRBJ1-1
d_call: -
cdr3_nt: TGTGCCAGCAGCTTAGTAAGCCTCATGAACACTGAAGCTTTCTTT
cdr3_aa: CASSLVSLMNTEAFF

v_call: TRBV4-2
clone_size: few
j_call: TRBJ1-1
d_call: -
cdr3_nt: TGTGCCAGCAGCCAAGAGAGGGACACTGAAGCTTTCTTT
cdr3_aa: CASSQERDTEAFF

v_call: TRBV7-2
clone_size: -
j_call: TRBJ1-3
d_call: TRBD1
cdr3_nt: TGTGCCAGCAGCCCTGGACAGGGGAAGGGAAACACCATATATTTT
cdr3_aa: CASSPGQGKGNTIYF

v_call: TRBV30
clone_size: -
j_call: TRBJ2-7
d_call: TRBD2
cdr3_nt: TGTGCCTGGGCAGGACTAGCGGGGTACGAGCAGTACTTC
cdr3_aa: CAWAGLAGYEQYF

v_call: TRBV7-9
clone_size: -
j_call: TRBJ1-3
d_call: -
cdr3_nt: TGTGCCAGCAGAGAGGGGCGGAAGGACACCATATATTTT
cdr3_aa: CASREGRKDTIYF

v_call: TRBV6-6
clone_size: -
j_call: TRBJ1-5
d_call: TRBD1
cdr3_nt: TGTGCCAGCAGAGATGCAGGGGGGAATCAGCCCCAGCATTTT
cdr3_aa: CASRDAGGNQPQHF

v_call: TRBV7-9
clone_size: -
j_call: TRBJ2-7
d_call: -
cdr3_nt: TGTGCCAGCAGCTTAGGTCCCCCACGGGGCTACGAGCAGTACTTC
cdr3_aa: CASSLGPPRGYEQYF

v_call: TRBV6-4
clone_size: -
j_call: TRBJ1-6
d_call: -
cdr3_nt: TGTGCCAGCAGTCAGGGGCAGAACAATTCACCCCTCCACTTT
cdr3_aa: CASSQGQNNSPLHF

v_call: TRBV19
clone_size: -
j_call: TRBJ2-2
d_call: -
cdr3_nt: TGTGCCAGTAGTATCTGGGCGAACACCGGGGAGCTGTTTTTT
cdr3_aa: CASSIWANTGELFF

v_call: TRBV2
clone_size: -
j_call: TRBJ1-5
d_call: TRBD1
cdr3_nt: TGTGCCAGCAGCGGACAGGGGGGCAATCAGCCCCAGCATTTT
cdr3_aa: CASSGQGGNQPQHF

v_call: TRBV5-1
clone_size: -
j_call: TRBJ1-4
d_call: -
cdr3_nt: TGCGCCAGCAGCTTTACGGACCGTGTTGAAAAACTGTTTTTT
cdr3_aa: CASSFTDRVEKLFF

v_call: TRBV28
clone_size: -
j_call: TRBJ1-4
d_call: -
cdr3_nt: TGTGCCAGCAGATCTACCCCGGGGGGGAATGAAAAACTGTTTTTT
cdr3_aa: CASRSTPGGNEKLFF

v_call: TRBV5-1
clone_size: few
j_call: TRBJ1-1
d_call: -
cdr3_nt: TGCGCCAGCAGCCGACATACGAAGGGTAGGGGGATCATGAACACTGAAGCTTTCTTT
cdr3_aa: CASSRHTKGRGIMNTEAFF

v_call: TRBV2
clone_size: -
j_call: TRBJ2-1
d_call: TRBD2
cdr3_nt: TGTGCCAGCAGACTAGCGCTTAATGAGCAGTTCTTC
cdr3_aa: CASRLALNEQFF

v_call: TRBV5-6
clone_size: -
j_call: TRBJ1-4
d_call: TRBD1
cdr3_nt: TGTGCCAGCAGCTTGGAGGGGGCGATTAATGAAAAACTGTTTTTT
cdr3_aa: CASSLEGAINEKLFF

v_call: TRBV21-1
clone_size: once
j_call: TRBJ1-5
d_call: -
cdr3_nt: TGTGCCAGCAGCAAAGATTATACCGTGACAGTTCATCAGCCCCAGCATTTT
cdr3_aa: CASSKDYTVTVHQPQHF

v_call: TRBV18
clone_size: -
j_call: TRBJ1-1
d_call: -
cdr3_nt: TGTGCCAGCTCACCCCTCGCAGGGCGGCAGAACACTGAAGCTTTCTTT
cdr3_aa: CASSPLAGRQNTEAFF

v_call: TRBV9
clone_size: -
j_call: TRBJ2-3
d_call: -
cdr3_nt: TGTGCCAGCAGCGCTCGACGGACACCATCTAGCACAGATACGCAGTATTTT
cdr3_aa: CASSARRTPSSTDTQYF

v_call: TRBV11-2
clone_size: -
j_call: TRBJ2-7
d_call: TRBD2
cdr3_nt: TGTGCCAGCAGGGAGACTAGCGGGAGACACGAGCAGTACTTC
cdr3_aa: CASRETSGRHEQYF

v_call: TRBV19
clone_size: -
j_call: TRBJ1-2
d_call: -
cdr3_nt: TGTGCCAGCGGAAAGGAGTCTGCAGCTAACTATGGCTACACCTTC
cdr3_aa: CASGKESAANYGYTF

v_call: TRBV18
clone_size: -
j_call: TRBJ1-2
d_call: TRBD1
cdr3_nt: TGTGCCAGCTCACCATCGGGGAGGGGGCTCGACTATGGCTACACCTTC
cdr3_aa: CASSPSGRGLDYGYTF

v_call: TRBV30
clone_size: -
j_call: TRBJ1-6
d_call: TRBD1
cdr3_nt: TGTGCCTGGAGTCCCGGGACAGCGGGTAATTCACCCCTCCACTTT
cdr3_aa: CAWSPGTAGNSPLHF

v_call: TRBV5-5
clone_size: -
j_call: TRBJ2-1
d_call: -
cdr3_nt: TGTGCCAGCAGCATAGAGGGGGGGCGATACAATGAGCAGTTCTTC
cdr3_aa: CASSIEGGRYNEQFF

v_call: TRBV4-3
clone_size: -
j_call: TRBJ1-2
d_call: -
cdr3_nt: TGCGCCAGCAGCCAGGGATACAAACAGGGAGGGGGCTATGGCTACACCTTC
cdr3_aa: CASSQGYKQGGGYGYTF

v_call: TRBV29-1
clone_size: -
j_call: TRBJ1-2
d_call: -
cdr3_nt: TGCAGCGTACCGTTGTATGGCTACACCTTC
cdr3_aa: CSVPLYGYTF

v_call: TRBV19
clone_size: few
j_call: TRBJ1-6
d_call: -
cdr3_nt: TGTGCCAGTAGTATTGGGCGGATACTCAATTCACCCCTCCACTTT
cdr3_aa: CASSIGRILNSPLHF

v_call: TRBV5-1
clone_size: -
j_call: TRBJ1-2
d_call: -
cdr3_nt: TGCGCCAGCAGCTGGACCCGGGCCGAAATTAAAAACTATGGCTACACCTTC
cdr3_aa: CASSWTRAEIKNYGYTF

v_call: TRBV28
clone_size: -
j_call: TRBJ2-3
d_call: TRBD1
cdr3_nt: TGTGTGACAGGGTGGGGAGCAGATACGCAGTATTTT
cdr3_aa: CVTGWGADTQYF

v_call: TRBV6-6
clone_size: few
j_call: TRBJ2-7
d_call: -
cdr3_nt: TGTGCCAGCAGTTACTCGAGCGTGTATTACGAGCAGTACTTC
cdr3_aa: CASSYSSVYYEQYF

v_call: TRBV28
clone_size: once
j_call: TRBJ2-5
d_call: -
cdr3_nt: TGTGCCAGCAGTTCTCCGGTTAGCCTAGAGACCCAGTACTTC
cdr3_aa: CASSSPVSLETQYF

v_call: TRBV28
clone_size: -
j_call: TRBJ1-1
d_call: -
cdr3_nt: TGTGCCAGCCAAAGAGGCACTGAAGCTTTCTTT
cdr3_aa: CASQRGTEAFF

v_call: TRBV6-1
clone_size: once
j_call: TRBJ1-3
d_call: -
cdr3_nt: TGTGCCAGCAGTGAATGGACGAGCAGGGCGAGGAGAAACACCATATATTTT
cdr3_aa: CASSEWTSRARRNTIYF

v_call: TRBV19
clone_size: once
j_call: TRBJ2-2
d_call: TRBD1
cdr3_nt: TGTGCCAGTAGTTGGACAGGGGGGGACACCGGGGAGCTGTTTTTT
cdr3_aa: CASSWTGGDTGELFF

v_call: TRBV6-5
clone_size: -
j_call: TRBJ1-5
d_call: -
cdr3_nt: TGTGCCAGCAGTTTAAGGGGATTCCAGCCCCAGCATTTT
cdr3_aa: CASSLRGFQPQHF

v_call: TRBV19
clone_size: -
j_call: TRBJ1-5
d_call: TRBD1
cdr3_nt: TGTGCCAGTAGTTTCGGGACAGGGGGCCCAAATCAGCCCCAGCATTTT
cdr3_aa: CASSFGTGGPNQPQHF

v_call: TRBV19
clone_size: -
j_call: TRBJ1-4
d_call: TRBD1
cdr3_nt: TGTGCCAGTCGGGACAGAGCTAATGAAAAACTGTTTTTT
cdr3_aa: CASRDRANEKLFF

v_call: TRBV10-1
clone_size: -
j_call: TRBJ2-5
d_call: -
cdr3_nt: TGCGCCAGCAGTGATTCCCGGGACTTAAGGGTCCAAGAGACCCAGTACTTC
cdr3_aa: CASSDSRDLRVQETQYF

v_call: TRBV7-9
clone_size: -
j_call: TRBJ1-1
d_call: -
cdr3_nt: TGTGCCAGCAGCTTCGTCGGGGACGCTTTCTTT
cdr3_aa: CASSFVGDAFF

v_call: TRBV5-1
clone_size: -
j_call: TRBJ1-1
d_call: TRBD1
cdr3_nt: TGCGCCAGCAGTAGGCTCGACAGGGACACTGAAGCTTTCTTT
cdr3_aa: CASSRLDRDTEAFF

v_call: TRBV5-8
clone_size: -
j_call: TRBJ1-1
d_call: TRBD1
cdr3_nt: TGTGCCAGCAGCTTGGGGCAGGGGGCTGAAGCTTTCTTT
cdr3_aa: CASSLGQGAEAFF

v_call: TRBV9
clone_size: -
j_call: TRBJ1-1
d_call: TRBD1
cdr3_nt: TGTGCCAGCAGCGCGGACAGGGCCGGGGAGAGCACTGAAGCTTTCTTT
cdr3_aa: CASSADRAGESTEAFF

v_call: TRBV30
clone_size: -
j_call: TRBJ2-7
d_call: TRBD1
cdr3_nt: TGTGCCTGTTCGGACAGGCTGACCTACGAGCAGTACTTC
cdr3_aa: CACSDRLTYEQYF

v_call: TRBV11-1
clone_size: -
j_call: TRBJ1-3
d_call: TRBD1
cdr3_nt: TGTGCCAGCAGCCGATGGACAGGGACTGGAAACACCATATATTTT
cdr3_aa: CASSRWTGTGNTIYF

v_call: TRBV28
clone_size: -
j_call: TRBJ2-6
d_call: TRBD1
cdr3_nt: TGTGCCAGCAAGACGGGACAGGGGTTGTCTGGGGCCAACGTCCTGACTTTC
cdr3_aa: CASKTGQGLSGANVLTF

v_call: TRBV28
clone_size: -
j_call: TRBJ2-7
d_call: -
cdr3_nt: TGTGCCAGCAGTTTAGGTGGGAGGGAGCAGTACTTC
cdr3_aa: CASSLGGREQYF

v_call: TRBV29-1
clone_size: -
j_call: TRBJ1-2
d_call: TRBD1
cdr3_nt: TGCAGCGTTGATTCGGACAGGGCCCTCGGGAGGTATGGCTACACCTTC
cdr3_aa: CSVDSDRALGRYGYTF

v_call: TRBV5-6
clone_size: -
j_call: TRBJ2-5
d_call: TRBD2
cdr3_nt: TGTGCCAGCAGCTTAGCAGCGGGAGTAGGTGGGACCCAGTACTTC
cdr3_aa: CASSLAAGVGGTQYF

v_call: TRBV27
clone_size: -
j_call: TRBJ1-3
d_call: -
cdr3_nt: TGTGCCAGCAGTGAGCCTCTAAGGTCTGGAAACACCATATATTTT
cdr3_aa: CASSEPLRSGNTIYF

v_call: TRBV7-9
clone_size: -
j_call: TRBJ1-3
d_call: -
cdr3_nt: TGTGCCAGCAGCTCTTCCGGTACAGGGCCTGGAAACACCATATATTTT
cdr3_aa: CASSSSGTGPGNTIYF